These 26 T cell receptor beta chains came from one sample sequenced in a study of T cell clonality in common variable immunodeficiency. The table came from immunoSEQ multiplex PCR; TCRdb's copy has only in-frame clones and leaves some out. The sample was found to contain about 81,000 clones, and every one recurs. Specimen: peripheral blood mononuclear cells. The receptors originated from a person between 18 and 75 years old in good health.

This clone was seen repeatedly, ten times or more. With the read ending 3 residues before the CDR3 end, the germline J gene is used to fill in that end. The chain has TRBV18 and TRBJ1-1; D perhaps matches TRBD1 (6 bases). The CDR3 is made up of 14 amino acids. Germline values: CDR1 KGHSH, CDR2 LQKENI. V was pared by 5 bases and J by 0 bases, with 10 bases between. The sequenced part of the CDR3 DNA is TGTGCCAGCTCAGGTACAGGGATGAACACTGAA. It yields the protein CASSGTGMNTE. The whole CDR3 protein reads CASSGTGMNTEAFF.

This clone was detected ten times or more. Incomplete CDR3 DNA: TGTGCCTGGAGTGTACAAGTGGGCATACCCCTCTATGGC. This translates into CAWSVQVGIPLYG. The CDR3 as a whole reads CAWSVQVGIPLYGYTF. The V call is TRBV30, the J call TRBJ1-2, with D unresolved. The read comes to an end 3 residues before the CDR3 does, leaving the germline J gene to fill in the end. This CDR3 region has 16 residues. Trimming stripped 0 bases from V and 4 bases from J, with 18 bases between. Germline CDR1 GTSNPN, CDR2 SVGIG (reference sequence).

This clone was counted many times. Read sequence stops 3 residues before the CDR3 end, and the germline J gene provides the missing end. This rearrangement joins TRBV3-1 (or the pseudogene TRBV3-2) to TRBJ1-4, with 7 bases aligning to TRBD1. J lost 3 bases, V lost 2 bases, and 3 bases had no gene match. The CDR3 covers 15 residues. Per the germline V gene, CDR1 is LGHDT and CDR2 is YNNKEL (reference sequence). CDR3 sequence reads: CASSQPGQPNEKLFF. CDR3 DNA (partial): TGTGCCAGCAGCCAACCGGGACAGCCTAATGAAAAA.

There are many counts of this clone. Read data end 3 residues before the CDR3 end; the end is taken from the germline J gene. The chain joins TRBV11-2 to TRBJ2-7; the match to TRBD2 covers 10 bases. Germline loops: CDR1 SGHAT, CDR2 FQNNGV. This CDR3 region has 13 residues. Trimming took 4 bases from V and 6 from J; bases not matched to a gene: 3. The sequenced CDR3 bases are TGTGCCAGCAGCTCAGCGGGAGGGCGCGAG. Amino acid sequence: CASSSAGGRE. The complete CDR3 sequence is CASSSAGGREQYF.

The table lists this clone with many counts. The CDR3 extends 3 residues past the end of the read, so its final part is completed from the germline J gene. The rearrangement joins TRBV7-8 to TRBJ1-2; TRBD1 matches 7 bases. CDR1 is SGHVS, CDR2 FQNEAQ, per germline. The CDR3 runs 13 residues. J gave up 7 bases and V 5 bases, and 7 bases lay outside the gene matches. The CDR3 bases that were read are TGTGCCAGCAGCCCGGGACAGCAACGTGGC. This gives the protein CASSPGQQRG. In full, the CDR3 reads CASSPGQQRGYTF.

This clone was observed at least ten times. The read falls 3 residues short of the CDR3 end, and the missing part is taken from the germline J gene. V usage is TRBV18 and J usage is TRBJ1-2; perhaps TRBD1 as D (5 bases). This CDR3 comprises 13 residues. Trimming stripped 4 bases from V and 4 bases from J, with 10 bases between. Germline loops: CDR1 KGHSH, CDR2 LQKENI. Partial CDR3 DNA: TGTGCCAGCTCACTCCCCGACAGCTATGGC. It codes for CASSLPDSYG. The full CDR3 reads CASSLPDSYGYTF.

This clone occurred many times. The read ends 3 residues shy of where the CDR3 ends; the end is completed using the germline J gene. This chain joins TRBV28 and TRBJ2-7; 9 bases align to TRBD1. The CDR3 totals 17 residues. After removal of 7 bases from V and 3 bases from J, the junction contained 16 bases not matched to a gene. Germline assignment: CDR1 MDHEN and CDR2 SYDVKM. The CDR3 here is CASTTPAVRQGDYEQYF. The covered CDR3 bases are TGTGCCAGCACCACCCCCGCCGTGCGACAGGGGGACTACGAG.

This clone was detected ten times or more. Read data end 3 residues before the CDR3 end; the end is taken from the germline J gene. V gene TRBV7-2 combines with J gene TRBJ2-3; TRBD1 might be the D (5 bases). The CDR3 is made up of 13 amino acids. The V end lost 6 bases, the J end lost 6 bases, and 13 bases lay between the germline ends. Germline V gene sequence: CDR1 SGHTA, CDR2 FQGNSA. This CDR3 reads CASRRGVEDTQYF. The CDR3 DNA, read in part, is TGTGCCAGCAGAAGGGGCGTCGAGGATACG.

This clone has at least ten counts. Coverage ceases 3 residues before the CDR3 finishes, and the germline J gene fills in the end. The V and J genes are TRBV6-2 or TRBV6-3 and TRBJ1-6; perhaps TRBD1 as D (6 bases). CDR3 length: 17 amino acids. Trimming shortened V by 0 bases and J by 7 bases, and 16 bases separated the two germline ends. Germline assignment: CDR1 MNHEY and CDR2 SVGEGT. The covered CDR3 bases are TGTGCCAGCAGTTACTCGCAGTACAGGGTGCCCAATTCACCC. Its translation is CASSYSQYRVPNSP. The CDR3 reads in full as CASSYSQYRVPNSPLHF.

This clone was counted at least ten times. CDR3 DNA, as far as it was read: TGCGCCAGCAGCCTTGGACAGGGGTTAACTGAA. It is translated as CASSLGQGLTE. The full CDR3 is CASSLGQGLTEAFF. The J gene is TRBJ1-1, the V gene TRBV5-1, with 9 positions matching TRBD1. The DNA ends 3 residues before the CDR3 does, and the rest of the CDR3 is filled in from the germline J gene. The V gene's germline CDR1 is SGHRS and CDR2 YFSETQ. The junction had 6 bases not matched to a gene; V was cut back by 4 bases and J by 5 bases. This CDR3 is built from 14 residues. The full variable domain, completed using reference TRBV5-1 and TRBJ1-1, is KAGVTQTPRYLIKTRGQQVTLSCSPISGHRSVSWYQQTPGQGLQFLFEYFSETQRNKGNFPGRFSGRQFSNSRSEMNVSTLELGDSALYLCASSLGQGLTEAFFGQGTRLTVV.

This clone was detected ten times or more. With the read ending 3 residues before the CDR3 end, the germline J gene is used to fill in that end. The chain couples TRBV7-2 to TRBJ1-5; D perhaps matches TRBD1 (6 bases). This CDR3 region has 15 residues. Looked up from germline, CDR1 is SGHTA and CDR2 is FQGNSA. V dropped 3 bases and J dropped 1 base, with 10 bases sitting between them. Partial CDR3 DNA: TGTGCCAGCAGCTTGGGGGGGCGAAGCAATCAGCCC. As protein: CASSLGGRSNQP. The entire CDR3 reads CASSLGGRSNQPQHF.

This clone occurred many times. From the germline J gene comes the end of the CDR3, since the read stops 3 residues before it. The J gene is TRBJ2-1, the V gene TRBV19; TRBD2 is a possible D gene (5 bases). The CDR3 contains 13 residues. Germline-derived CDR1 and CDR2 are LNHDA and SQIVND (reference sequence). Trimming cost V 4 bases and J 8 bases, with 12 bases left between them. The CDR3 protein is CASSKPTSDEQFF. Partial CDR3 DNA: TGTGCCAGTAGTAAGCCAACTAGTGATGAG.

In its sample, this clone was seen many times. The DNA ends 3 residues before the CDR3 does, and the rest of the CDR3 is filled in from the germline J gene. The genes are TRBV18 and TRBJ2-2; tentative D call: TRBD1 (7 bases). This CDR3 has 15 amino acids. With 3 bases removed from V and 4 bases from J, the gap between germline ends came to 12 bases. Germline values: CDR1 KGHSH, CDR2 LQKENI. The CDR3 is CASSPAGGGTGELFF. Partial CDR3 DNA: TGTGCCAGCTCACCCGCAGGGGGAGGCACCGGGGAG. The full variable domain, completed using reference TRBV18 and TRBJ2-2, is NAGVMQNPRHLVRRRGQEARLRCSPMKGHSHVYWYRQLPEEGLKFMVYLQKENIIDESGMPKERFSAEFPKEGPSILRIQQVVRGDSAAYFCASSPAGGGTGELFFGEGSRLTVL.

This clone was detected many times. The junction departs from germline at one end; a sequencing error may be responsible. The CDR3 end lies 3 residues beyond the end of the read and is filled in from the germline J gene. The chain combines TRBV4-2 with TRBJ2-6; maybe TRBD2 (6 bases). CDR1 is LGHNA, CDR2 YNFKEQ, per germline. The CDR3 contains 16 residues. The sequenced CDR3 bases are TGCGCCAGCAGCCAAGATCCGGAGGGGGGGGCCAACGTC. This gives the protein CASSQDPEGGANV. The full CDR3 sequence reads CASSQDPEGGANVLTF.

On this clone: The DNA ends 3 residues before the CDR3 does, and the rest of the CDR3 is filled in from the germline J gene. The chain employs TRBV7-3 and TRBJ2-1, with 16 bases aligning to TRBD2. The J segment lost 2 bases and the V segment lost 1 base, leaving 11 bases of the junction unmatched. In germline, CDR1 is SGHTA, CDR2 FQGTGA. The CDR3 sequence is 21 residues long. The CDR3 DNA, read in part, is TGTGCCAGCAGCTTAATCCCCGGGACTAGCGGGAGGGCTACTCCCTACAATGAG. This gives the protein CASSLIPGTSGRATPYNE. The CDR3 reads in full as CASSLIPGTSGRATPYNEQFF. Full variable domain (missing parts from reference TRBV7-3 and TRBJ2-1): GAGVSQTPSNKVTEKGKYVELRCDPISGHTALYWYRQSLGQGPEFLIYFQGTGAADDSGLPNDRFFAVRPEGSVSTLKIQRTERGDSAVYLCASSLIPGTSGRATPYNEQFFGPGTRLTVL.

This clone was found many times. Read coverage stops 3 residues before the CDR3 terminus; the germline J gene supplies the remainder. The genes are TRBV19 and TRBJ2-1; 9 bases match TRBD2. The CDR3 loop spans 16 amino acids. V lost 3 bases to trimming and J lost 2 bases; unmatched junction nucleotides: 5. Germline V gives CDR1 LNHDA, CDR2 SQIVND (reference sequence). This CDR3 is CASSMPGLAAYNEQFF. The CDR3 DNA, read in part, is TGTGCCAGTAGTATGCCGGGACTAGCAGCCTACAATGAG.

This clone was recorded many times. From the germline J gene comes the end of the CDR3, since the read stops 3 residues before it. The chain carries TRBV20-1 and TRBJ1-5, with 10 bases identical to TRBD1. This CDR3 spans 15 amino acids. J lost 5 bases, V lost 5 bases, and 9 bases had no gene match. The germline V gene has CDR1 DFQATT and CDR2 SNEGSKA (reference sequence). CDR3 DNA (partial): TGCAGTGCTGGGACAGGGGCCGCTCAGGATCAGCCC. Residues: CSAGTGAAQDQP. The entire CDR3 reads CSAGTGAAQDQPQHF.

The part of the CDR3 DNA that was read is TGTGCCAGCAGCAGAGGGGACTTAAGGGGTGAAAAA. Translating gives CASSRGDLRGEK. The full CDR3 protein is CASSRGDLRGEKLFF. V usage is TRBV2 and J usage is TRBJ1-4; a weak D match, TRBD1 (5 bases). The read ends 3 residues early relative to the CDR3; the germline J gene fills the gap. The CDR3 sequence is 15 residues long. The V gene lost 6 bases and the J gene lost 7 bases, with 18 bases spanning the gap. The germline CDR1 and CDR2 sequences are SNHLY and FYNNEI.

A remark on this clone: The read stops 3 residues short of the end of the CDR3; the missing end is completed from the germline J gene. The chain has TRBV7-8 and TRBJ2-7; 11 bases line up with TRBD1. Germline V gene sequence: CDR1 SGHVS, CDR2 FQNEAQ. This CDR3 region has 17 residues. V was pared by 1 base and J by 6 bases, with 11 bases of the junction left unmatched. This CDR3 is CASSLEGAWDRGAEQYF. The CDR3 DNA, read in part, is TGTGCCAGCAGCTTAGAAGGCGCCTGGGACAGGGGGGCCGAG.

This clone has at least ten counts. The sequenced fragment ends 3 residues before the CDR3 boundary, so the rest is inferred from the germline J gene. J is TRBJ2-2 and V is TRBV20-1, with 8 bases lining up with TRBD2. J was trimmed by 2 bases and V by 0 bases; bases with no gene match: 5. This CDR3 is built from 16 residues. Germline V CDR1 and CDR2: DFQATT, SNEGSKA (reference sequence). CDR3: CSARDGLAGNTGELFF. Incomplete CDR3 DNA: TGCAGTGCTAGAGATGGGCTAGCGGGCAACACCGGGGAG.

This clone was counted ten times or more. The CDR3 DNA, read in part, is TGCGCCAGCAGCTTGGGACTCGGGGAG. It specifies CASSLGLGE. The CDR3 reads in full as CASSLGLGELFF. This chain links TRBV5-1 with TRBJ2-2; D is ambiguous. The sequenced fragment ends 3 residues before the CDR3 boundary, so the rest is inferred from the germline J gene. Germline V gene lookup returns CDR1 SGHRS and CDR2 YFSETQ. The V gene lost 0 bases and the J gene lost 7 bases, with 4 bases spanning the gap. The CDR3 has 12 amino acids. Drawing the rest from reference TRBV5-1 and TRBJ2-2, the complete variable domain is KAGVTQTPRYLIKTRGQQVTLSCSPISGHRSVSWYQQTPGQGLQFLFEYFSETQRNKGNFPGRFSGRQFSNSRSEMNVSTLELGDSALYLCASSLGLGELFFGEGSRLTVL.

The sample holds many counts of this clone. The read terminates 3 residues before the CDR3 end, so the remaining end is supplied by the germline J gene. This chain joins TRBV20-1 and TRBJ1-6; the match to TRBD1 covers 7 bases. Germline V gives CDR1 DFQATT, CDR2 SNEGSKA (reference sequence). The CDR3 covers 17 residues. The V segment lost 6 bases and the J segment 0 bases; nucleotides outside the gene matches: 11. CDR3: CSAPRGGGGSYNSPLHF. CDR3 DNA, as far as it was read: TGCAGTGCCCCTAGGGGAGGGGGCGGCTCCTATAATTCACCC.

As concerns this clone: The read terminates 3 residues before the CDR3 end, so the remaining end is supplied by the germline J gene. The rearrangement joins TRBV13 to TRBJ1-2, with D perhaps matching TRBD1 (5 bases). Looked up from germline, CDR1 is PRHDT and CDR2 is FYEKMQ (reference sequence). Trimming left V 5 bases short and J 7 bases short, with 17 bases between. This CDR3 has 14 residues. The sequenced CDR3 bases are TGTGCCAGCAGCCACACAGACAGACCGCGTGGC. It codes for CASSHTDRPRG. The full CDR3 reads CASSHTDRPRGYTF.

This clone was observed at least ten times. The CDR3 is cut off 3 residues early in the read; its end comes from the germline J gene. The chain couples TRBV5-6 to TRBJ2-2, with D tentatively TRBD1 (6 bases). The germline CDR1 and CDR2 sequences are SGHDT and YYEEEE. V gave up 5 bases and J gave up 7 bases, with 15 bases separating them. The CDR3 spans 14 residues. CDR3 sequence reads: CASSLNRVGGELFF. CDR3 bases read: TGTGCCAGCAGTCTTAACAGGGTCGGCGGGGAG.

This clone has a count of ten or more. Coverage ceases 3 residues before the CDR3 finishes, and the germline J gene fills in the end. V usage is TRBV5-5 and J usage is TRBJ2-3; D is unresolved. Germline V gene lookup returns CDR1 SGHKS and CDR2 YYEKEE (reference sequence). V dropped 3 bases and J dropped 6 bases, with 8 bases sitting between them. The CDR3 has 12 amino acids. The chain's CDR3 is CASSSGADTQYF. The covered CDR3 bases are TGTGCCAGCAGCTCAGGCGCGGATACG.

This clone was recorded many times. Coverage ceases 3 residues before the CDR3 finishes, and the germline J gene fills in the end. V and J are TRBV14 and TRBJ2-3; possibly TRBD1 for D (5 bases). CDR3 length equals 15 residues. Deletions cut 5 bases from V and 0 bases from J, with 12 bases between. Germline V lookup: CDR1 SGHDN, CDR2 FVKESK. The CDR3 is CASSMTVSSTDTQYF. The covered CDR3 bases are TGTGCCAGCAGCATGACAGTTTCTAGCACAGATACG.